The following is a T cell receptor beta chain sequence with its context. The specificity of this receptor is unknown. No base-level quality is on record; no much larger clone is a single base apart. The CDR3 contains 16 residues, cysteine and phenylalanine counted. Of all the DNA, just the CDR3 is kept, 48 bases in frame from base 1. Trimming takes 3 bases from V and 2 bases from J, and the germline ends sit 13 bases apart. CDR1 and CDR2 were assigned from the germline V gene as SNHLY and FYNNEI. This record belongs to a study of cytomegalovirus exposure and HLA in healthy donors (dated by TCRdb to about 2017). With respect to the entire study: An earlier analysis of roughly 630 of the donors reported 250 to 300 Gb of sequence data and around 110 million unique TCR beta sequences from 150 million to 200 million T cells. Roughly 300 gigabases of sequencing data and 70 million to 100 million unique TCR sequences were included in an early release covering under 650 HLA-typed donors. Among the roughly 400 genotyped donors, around 79% belonged to the genetic ancestry cluster associated with self-reported Caucasian donors. The study aimed to test whether cataloging public T cell receptors could reveal signatures of past pathogen exposure. Using immunosequencing, the study profiled T cell repertoires from about 650 subjects and related those repertoires to cytomegalovirus serostatus. A separate validation cohort of 90 to 150 different subjects was used in addition to the approximately 610-subject first cohort. The study combined high-throughput TCR immunosequencing, statistical association of individual TCRs with disease status, and machine learning to predict cytomegalovirus infection status. A later analysis re-examined previously published TCR beta repertoires from several hundred donors and added high-resolution HLA genotyping to investigate patterns of TCR occurrence. Rather than drawing on any new phenotypic data, the later analysis identified candidate immune exposures from TCR beta sequences and the way those sequences occurred across donors. An earlier analysis of approximately 500 of the donors applied high-throughput TCR beta sequencing to assess whether each TCR beta V gene segment acted as functional or pseudogenic. Donor age, sex, ethnicity and CMV serostatus were collected together with the repertoire data. A later genetic analysis used genome-wide SNP genotypes for about 65% of the 666 donors, treating that subset as a discovery cohort. Every discovery cohort repertoire had been produced on one sequencing platform. HLA typing covered class I and class II loci at four-digit resolution. The number of typed donors differed by locus: roughly 629-640 for A, B, C, DRB1 and DQB1; 522 for DQA1; approximately 600 for DPA1; and some 450 for DPB1. Because of strong linkage in the cohort, four or five DR-DQ haplotypes were treated as single units for association and clustering. On average, roughly 200,000 unique TCR beta nucleotide sequences were sequenced per donor among a few hundred genotyped donors of the cohort, with roughly 19% of those sequences being non-productive. Findings and caveats that apply to the study as a whole: In an earlier analysis of fewer than 700 of the donors, most TCR beta V segments appeared in productive rearrangements about 90% or about 30% of the time, broadly matching IMGT annotations. The authors suggested that the approach could potentially be generalized to other disease states and immunological phenotypes. A later analysis reported that several top co-occurrence clusters appeared linked to parvovirus B19, influenza, CMV and Epstein-Barr virus. The study gave a list of 150 to 200 TCR beta chains associated with cytomegalovirus. Because the 87-base-pair reads could not distinguish some IMGT-functional V segments, including TRBV6-2 and TRBV6-3, those segments were excluded. The classifier was reported to diagnose cytomegalovirus status with high specificity and sensitivity in both the original cohort and the validation cohort. Across donors, most TCR sequences were observed very rarely, whereas some public TCRs were present in many individuals. The presence/absence analyses assumed that sequencing depth was roughly uniform across donors, and that assumption may not be true. In a later analysis, HLA-associated TCR beta chains were found to be more clonally expanded and to have lower generation probabilities than equally common non-associated chains. Fewer than 20 rarely observed V segments, including chromosome 9 orphons, were excluded from the earlier analysis of about 500 of the donors because counts were too low. This cohort had only TCR beta chains sequenced, and the lack of alpha or paired-chain data limited which features could be detected. Most CMV-associated TCR beta chains appeared to be HLA-restricted in a later analysis, and the HLA associations seemed to be driven largely by CMV exposure. Linkage disequilibrium might explain the correlated functional status among segregating V segments, but an unknown experimental factor could not be ruled out. Compared with the roughly 720-donor mean, donors in an Asian-associated ancestry cluster had fewer N-insertions in productive TCRs, according to a later genetic analysis. Because some donors lacked HLA typing at each locus, the association tests relied only on the typed subset. In a later analysis, the rate of TCR association differed among HLA loci, with DRB1 alleles having the most associated TCRs and HLA-C alleles having the fewest. Immune exposure information for the cohort was limited to CMV serostatus. A cluster of highly shared sequence variants was judged likely to be a technical artifact of the sequencing pipeline. An association between a missense DCLRE1C variant and V-gene and J-gene trimming of TCR beta chains was found in a later genetic analysis and replicated in an independent cohort. A few of the identified cytomegalovirus-associated TCR beta chains were confirmed in vitro to be specific for cytomegalovirus antigens. In a later analysis, 15,000 to 20,000 TCR beta sequences were associated with specific HLA alleles at a false discovery rate of 0.05. Assigning TCR associations to individual alleles was difficult when HLA alleles, especially DR and DQ, strongly co-occurred. A further reported finding was that TCR beta sequences accurately predicted the HLA-A and HLA-B alleles for most subjects in the first cohort.

The library was prepared using the immunoSEQ multiplex PCR assay. A mixture of 60 forward primers for TCR Vbeta segments and 13 reverse primers for TCR Jbeta segments was used in the multiplex PCR. The CDR3 region of rearranged TCR beta genes was amplified from genomic DNA with a multiplex PCR assay. The Illumina HiSeq System was used to sequence the amplified TCR beta libraries as 87-base-pair reads. The original methods were these. A later analysis tallied about 77 million unique TCR beta chains across the 666 repertoires, and approximately 12 million of those chains were shared by two or more donors. Raw reads were error-corrected and collapsed into unique sequences by a nearest-neighbor algorithm in which closely related sequences were merged to remove PCR and sequencing errors. To assign V, D and J gene segments, CDR3 sequences were aligned to IMGT reference sequences. For a sequence to be retained, a match of at least six nucleotides to both a V gene segment and a J gene segment was required. Rearrangements were classified as productive when the CDR3 lacked stop codons and remained in frame with V and J, and all other rearrangements were classified as non-productive. CDR3 was defined by IMGT convention, running from the second conserved V-encoded cysteine to the conserved J-encoded phenylalanine. The earlier analysis of approximately 500 of the donors excluded sequences that lacked an unambiguous match to a single V gene segment. In an earlier analysis of some 590 of the donors, V segments were called functional above 56.7% productive rearrangements and were called segregating when the between-donor standard deviation exceeded 5%. To diagnose cytomegalovirus status from the catalog of TCR beta chain sequences, a statistical classification framework was built. In a later analysis, V and J genes were assigned by comparing TCR nucleotide sequences against IMGT/GENE-DB human TR gene sequences. A later analysis assigned CDR3 sequences and most-parsimonious VDJ recombination scenarios with the TCRdist pipeline. In a later analysis, each TCR beta chain was defined by its CDR3 amino acid sequence together with its V-gene family, and reads without a unique V-gene family were excluded. To address suspected cross-contamination and a sequencing artifact, a later analysis removed approximately 600 highly shared, low-generation-probability nucleotide sequences. In a later analysis, a clonal expansion index was calculated for each public chain from normalized within-repertoire ranks of inferred template counts. In a later analysis, generation probabilities were computed with a VDJ recombination model fitted to out-of-frame rearrangements, and the resulting probabilities were checked against IGoR. Hypergeometric tests were used in a later analysis to score TCR-TCR, TCR-HLA and TCR-CMV co-occurrence, with a repertoire-size bias correction applied to the TCR pairs. A later analysis estimated false discovery rates by permuting HLA or CMV assignments 20 times. In a later analysis, co-occurring TCRs were grouped with DBSCAN, and TCRdist sequence similarity was added when clustering was performed within HLA-allele-positive subsets. Repertoires with fewer than 30,000 or more than 120,000 public chains were left out of co-occurrence clustering, as were about 5 repertoires with anomalous nucleotide sharing. Entries here come from immuneACCESS through TCRdb and include only in-frame sequences with V and J called. Some clones fail to appear in such tables; in the studies checked, an unresolved V gene covers under half of the shortfall, and the cause of the remainder is unknown. For V, J and clone size, that table is used; D and trimming come from the DNA. Counted in this sample were about 140,000 clones; approximately 77% of them appeared once. The top ten constitute 1.3% to 1.5% of the sample.

The cohort comprised under 700 healthy bone marrow donors. All cohort members were sampled while nominally healthy, although unrecorded immune exposures were likely present. The donor was CMV seronegative and belonged to the group of over 300 seronegative cohort members. Every donor gave a peripheral blood sample, and the peripheral blood mononuclear cells from that sample were used for TCR beta sequencing. Genomic DNA extraction from the blood cell samples was performed with the Qiagen DNeasy Blood Extraction Kit. The TCR sequence derives from a woman in her thirties or forties in good health and CMV-seronegative. Material for sequencing was PBMCs. The sequence links TRBV2 to TRBJ2-2; tentative D gene TRBD1, with 6 bases matching. CDR3 loop: CASSEQGPTNTGELFF. Read as DNA, the sequence is TGTGCCAGCAGTGAGCAGGGGCCTACTAACACCGGGGAGCTGTTTTTT.